This T cell receptor beta chain appears in the sequencing data of a study of cytomegalovirus exposure and HLA in healthy donors. Study in general: Samples from HLA-typed donors yielded approximately 80 million unique TCRs in an early data release. Study outcomes and limitations: A later look showed TCR association rates differing by HLA locus, highest for DRB1 and lowest for HLA-C.

The PCR used 60 Vbeta and 13 Jbeta primers. The data were produced by immunoSEQ multiplex PCR, yet TCRdb's version contains in-frame clones alone and is incomplete. The sample consists of approximately 200,000 clones, 60% to 80% of them appearing once. This CDR3 has 14 amino acids. V was pared by 6 bases and J by 10 bases, with 19 bases between. Germline assignment: CDR1 MNHEY and CDR2 SMNVEV (reference sequence). A remark on this clone: As yet, its antigen is unknown.

The clonotype comes from a young man in good health and CMV-seronegative. The V call is TRBV27, the J call TRBJ2-1, with D perhaps TRBD1 (7 bases). The sample comprised PBMCs. Written as DNA, the CDR3 is TGTGCCAGCAGCCTACCTAGGAGGGGGCACGAGCAGTTCTTC. The encoded protein is CASSLPRRGHEQFF.